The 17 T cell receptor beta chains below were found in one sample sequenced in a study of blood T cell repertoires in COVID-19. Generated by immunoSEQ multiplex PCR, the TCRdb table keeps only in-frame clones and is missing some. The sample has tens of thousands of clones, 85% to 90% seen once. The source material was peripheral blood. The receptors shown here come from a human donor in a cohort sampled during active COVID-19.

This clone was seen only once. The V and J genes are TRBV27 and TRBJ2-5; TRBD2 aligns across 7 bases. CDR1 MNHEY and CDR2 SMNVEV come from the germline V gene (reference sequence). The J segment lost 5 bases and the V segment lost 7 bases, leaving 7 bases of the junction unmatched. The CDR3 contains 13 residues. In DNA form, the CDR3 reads TGTGCCAGCACCATTAGAGCGGGGGAGACCCAGTACTTC. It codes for CASTIRAGETQYF.

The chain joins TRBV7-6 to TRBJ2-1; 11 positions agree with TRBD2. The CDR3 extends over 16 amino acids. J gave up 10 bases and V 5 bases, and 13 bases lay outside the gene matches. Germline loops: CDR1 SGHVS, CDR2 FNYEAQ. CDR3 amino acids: CASSKGGTSGGGEQFF. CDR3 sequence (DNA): TGTGCCAGCAGCAAGGGAGGGACTAGCGGAGGGGGGGAGCAGTTCTTC. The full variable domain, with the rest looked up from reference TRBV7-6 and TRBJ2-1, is GAGVSQSPRYKVTKRGQDVALRCDPISGHVSLYWYRQALGQGPEFLTYFNYEAQQDKSGLPNDRFSAERPEGSISTLTIQRTEQRDSAMYRCASSKGGTSGGGEQFFGPGTRLTVL.

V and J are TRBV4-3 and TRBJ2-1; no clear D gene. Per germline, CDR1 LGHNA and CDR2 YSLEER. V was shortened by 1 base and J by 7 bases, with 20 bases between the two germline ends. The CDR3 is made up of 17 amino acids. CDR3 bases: TGCGCCAGCAGCCAAGTTAAGGTCGGGTCCTTTTTTAATGAGCAGTTCTTC. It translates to CASSQVKVGSFFNEQFF.

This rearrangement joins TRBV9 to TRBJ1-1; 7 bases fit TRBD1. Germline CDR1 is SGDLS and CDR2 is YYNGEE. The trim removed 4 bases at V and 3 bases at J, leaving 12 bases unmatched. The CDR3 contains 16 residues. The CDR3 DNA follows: TGTGCCAGCAGCCAAGGGACAGCTTGGGTAGACACTGAAGCTTTCTTT. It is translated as CASSQGTAWVDTEAFF.

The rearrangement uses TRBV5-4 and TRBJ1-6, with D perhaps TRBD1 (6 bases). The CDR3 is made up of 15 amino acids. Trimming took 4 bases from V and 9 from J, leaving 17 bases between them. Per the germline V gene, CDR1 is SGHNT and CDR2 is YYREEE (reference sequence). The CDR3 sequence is CASSTDRIVGSPLHF. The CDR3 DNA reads TGTGCCAGCAGCACCGACAGGATTGTTGGTTCACCCCTCCACTTT.

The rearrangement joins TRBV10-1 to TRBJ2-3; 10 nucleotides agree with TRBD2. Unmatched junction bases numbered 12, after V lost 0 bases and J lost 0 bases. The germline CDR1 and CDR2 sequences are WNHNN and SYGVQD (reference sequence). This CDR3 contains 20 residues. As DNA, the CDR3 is TGCGCCAGCAGTGAGTCGTACCTAGCGGGAGAACCCTTCAGCACAGATACGCAGTATTTT. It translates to CASSESYLAGEPFSTDTQYF.

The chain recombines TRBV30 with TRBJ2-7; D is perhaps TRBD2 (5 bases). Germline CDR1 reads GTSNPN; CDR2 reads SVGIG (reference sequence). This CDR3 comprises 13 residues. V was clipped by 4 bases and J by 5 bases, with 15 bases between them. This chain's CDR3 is CAWTYGGGDEQYF. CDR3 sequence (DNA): TGTGCCTGGACCTACGGAGGAGGCGACGAGCAGTACTTC.

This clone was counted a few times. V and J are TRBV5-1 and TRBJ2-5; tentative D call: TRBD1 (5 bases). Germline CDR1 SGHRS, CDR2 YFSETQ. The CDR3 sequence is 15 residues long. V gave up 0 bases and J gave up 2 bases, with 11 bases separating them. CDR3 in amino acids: CASSLALTVQETQYF. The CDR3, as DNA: TGCGCCAGCAGCTTGGCCTTGACAGTTCAAGAGACCCAGTACTTC.

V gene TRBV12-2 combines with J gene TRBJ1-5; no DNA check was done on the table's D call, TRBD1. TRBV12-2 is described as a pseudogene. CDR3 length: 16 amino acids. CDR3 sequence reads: CASRRLQGVSNQPQHF. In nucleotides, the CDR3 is TGTGCAAGTCGCCGTTTACAGGGGGTCAGCAATCAGCCCCAGCATTTT.

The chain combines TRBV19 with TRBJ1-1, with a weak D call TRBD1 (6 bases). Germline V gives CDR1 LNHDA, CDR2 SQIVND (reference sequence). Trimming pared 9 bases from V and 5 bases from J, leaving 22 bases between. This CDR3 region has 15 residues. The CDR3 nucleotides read TGTGCCAGCTCCACCCCCGGGGGGGCAGGGACTGAAGCTTTCTTT. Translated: CASSTPGGAGTEAFF.

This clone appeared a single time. This CDR3 reads CASSIVLASQREQFF. CDR3 coding DNA: TGTGCCAGTAGTATAGTTTTAGCTAGCCAACGGGAGCAGTTCTTC. The chain recombines TRBV19 with TRBJ2-1; TRBD2 is a possible D gene (5 bases). Germline V lookup: CDR1 LNHDA, CDR2 SQIVND (reference sequence). Between the trimmed V and J ends, which lost 1 base and 10 bases, there was a span of 17 bases. The CDR3 length is 15 residues. Filled out from reference TRBV19 and TRBJ2-1, the complete variable domain reads DGGITQSPKYLFRKEGQNVTLSCEQNLNHDAMYWYRQDPGQGLRLIYYSQIVNDFQKGDIAEGYSVSREKKESFPLTVTSAQKNPTAFYLCASSIVLASQREQFFGPGTRLTVL.

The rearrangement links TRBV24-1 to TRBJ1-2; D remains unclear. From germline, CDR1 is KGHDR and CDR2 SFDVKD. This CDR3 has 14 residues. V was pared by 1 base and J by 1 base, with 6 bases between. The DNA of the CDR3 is TGTGCCACCAGTGATTTCCACAGTAACTATGGCTACACCTTC. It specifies CATSDFHSNYGYTF.

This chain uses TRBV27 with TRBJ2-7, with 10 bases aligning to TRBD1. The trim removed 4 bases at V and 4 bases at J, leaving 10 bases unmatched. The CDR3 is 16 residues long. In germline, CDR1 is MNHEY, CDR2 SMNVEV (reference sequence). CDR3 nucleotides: TGTGCCAGCAGTTCTTTTGGGACAGGGGCCACGTACGAGCAGTACTTC. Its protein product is CASSSFGTGATYEQYF.

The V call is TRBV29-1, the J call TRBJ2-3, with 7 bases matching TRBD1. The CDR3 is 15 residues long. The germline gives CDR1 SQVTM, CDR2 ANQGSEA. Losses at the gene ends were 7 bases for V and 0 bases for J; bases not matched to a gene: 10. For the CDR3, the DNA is TGCAGCGCCAACTTAGGGACAGCCAGCACAGATACGCAGTATTTT. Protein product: CSANLGTASTDTQYF.

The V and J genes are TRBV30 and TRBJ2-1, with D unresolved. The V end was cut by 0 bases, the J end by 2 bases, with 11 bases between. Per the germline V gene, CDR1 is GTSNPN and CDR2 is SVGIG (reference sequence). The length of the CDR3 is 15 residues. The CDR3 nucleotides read TGTGCCTGGAGTGTGGGCCCAAGCCCCTACAATGAGCAGTTCTTC. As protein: CAWSVGPSPYNEQFF.

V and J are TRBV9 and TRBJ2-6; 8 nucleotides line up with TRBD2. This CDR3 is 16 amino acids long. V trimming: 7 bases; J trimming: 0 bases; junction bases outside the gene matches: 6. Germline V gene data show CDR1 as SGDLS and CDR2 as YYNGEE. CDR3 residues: CASGSGASSGANVLTF. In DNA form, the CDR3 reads TGTGCCAGCGGTAGCGGGGCGAGCTCTGGGGCCAACGTCCTGACTTTC.

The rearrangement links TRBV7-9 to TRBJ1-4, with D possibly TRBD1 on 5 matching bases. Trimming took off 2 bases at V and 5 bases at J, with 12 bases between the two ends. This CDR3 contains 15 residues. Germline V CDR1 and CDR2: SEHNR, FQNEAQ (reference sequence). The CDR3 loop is CASSLSGGINEKLFF. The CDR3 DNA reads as TGTGCCAGCAGCTTAAGCGGGGGGATAAATGAAAAACTGTTTTTT.